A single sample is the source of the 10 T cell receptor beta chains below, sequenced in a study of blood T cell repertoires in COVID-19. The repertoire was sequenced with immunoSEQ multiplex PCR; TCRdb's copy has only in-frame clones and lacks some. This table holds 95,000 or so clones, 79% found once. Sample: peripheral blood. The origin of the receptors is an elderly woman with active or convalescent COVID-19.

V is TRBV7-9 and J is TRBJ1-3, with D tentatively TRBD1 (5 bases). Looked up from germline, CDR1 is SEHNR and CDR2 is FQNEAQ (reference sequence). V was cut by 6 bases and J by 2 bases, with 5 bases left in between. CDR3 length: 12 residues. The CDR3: CASRGAGNTIYF. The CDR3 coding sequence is TGTGCCAGCAGAGGGGCTGGAAACACCATATATTTT.

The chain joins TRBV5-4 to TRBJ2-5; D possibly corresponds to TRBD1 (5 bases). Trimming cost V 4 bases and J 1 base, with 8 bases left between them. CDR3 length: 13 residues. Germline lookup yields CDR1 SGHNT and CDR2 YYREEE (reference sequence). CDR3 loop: CASSRDSQETQYF. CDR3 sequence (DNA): TGTGCCAGCAGCCGTGACAGCCAAGAGACCCAGTACTTC.

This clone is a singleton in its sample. The DNA for the CDR3 is TGCAGCGCTTGGGGGGTGTCGCTCTACAATGAGCAGTTCTTC. This translates into CSAWGVSLYNEQFF. The rearrangement uses TRBV29-1 and TRBJ2-1; D may be TRBD2 (6 bases). Germline assignment: CDR1 SQVTM and CDR2 ANQGSEA. Between the trimmed V and J ends, which lost 7 bases and 3 bases, there was a span of 16 bases. There are 14 residues in the CDR3.

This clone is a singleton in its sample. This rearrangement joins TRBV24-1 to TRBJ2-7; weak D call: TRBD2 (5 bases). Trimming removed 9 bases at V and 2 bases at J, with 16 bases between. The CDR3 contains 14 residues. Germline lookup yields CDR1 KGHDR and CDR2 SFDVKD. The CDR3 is CATCLAGLPYEQYF. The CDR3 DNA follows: TGTGCCACCTGCCTCGCGGGCCTCCCCTACGAGCAGTACTTC.

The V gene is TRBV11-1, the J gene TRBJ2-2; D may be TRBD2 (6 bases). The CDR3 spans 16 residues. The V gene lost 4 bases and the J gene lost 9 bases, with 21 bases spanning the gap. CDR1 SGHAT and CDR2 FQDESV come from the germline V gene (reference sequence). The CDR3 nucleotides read TGTGCCAGCAGCTCCCGGAGGACTATGGGGCCCCGGGAGCTGTTTTTT. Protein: CASSSRRTMGPRELFF.

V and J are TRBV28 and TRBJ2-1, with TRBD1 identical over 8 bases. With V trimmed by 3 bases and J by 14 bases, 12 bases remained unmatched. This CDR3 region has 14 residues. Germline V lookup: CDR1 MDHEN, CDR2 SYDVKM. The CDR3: CASSLISSGGEKFF. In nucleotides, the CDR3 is TGTGCCAGCAGTTTGATCTCATCAGGGGGCGAGAAGTTCTTC.

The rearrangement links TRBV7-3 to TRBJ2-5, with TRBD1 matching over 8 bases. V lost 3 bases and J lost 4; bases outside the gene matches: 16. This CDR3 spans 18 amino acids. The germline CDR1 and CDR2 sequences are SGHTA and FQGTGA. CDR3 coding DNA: TGTGCCAGCAGCTTTGCTGGGAGACAGGGGATCTGGGGAGAGACCCAGTACTTC. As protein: CASSFAGRQGIWGETQYF.

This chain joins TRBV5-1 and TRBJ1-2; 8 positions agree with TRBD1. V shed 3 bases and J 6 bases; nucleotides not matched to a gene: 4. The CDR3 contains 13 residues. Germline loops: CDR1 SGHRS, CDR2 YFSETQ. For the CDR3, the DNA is TGCGCCAGCAGCTGGGGACAGGAAAATGGCTACACCTTC. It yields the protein CASSWGQENGYTF. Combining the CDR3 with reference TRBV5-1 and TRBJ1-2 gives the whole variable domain KAGVTQTPRYLIKTRGQQVTLSCSPISGHRSVSWYQQTPGQGLQFLFEYFSETQRNKGNFPGRFSGRQFSNSRSEMNVSTLELGDSALYLCASSWGQENGYTFGSGTRLTVV.

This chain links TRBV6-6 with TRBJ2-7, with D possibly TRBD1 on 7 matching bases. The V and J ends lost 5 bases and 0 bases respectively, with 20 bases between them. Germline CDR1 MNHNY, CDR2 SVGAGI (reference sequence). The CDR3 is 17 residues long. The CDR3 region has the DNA TGTGCCAGCAGTCACGGGGGACGGGACAGCACCTCCTACGAGCAGTACTTC. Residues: CASSHGGRDSTSYEQYF.

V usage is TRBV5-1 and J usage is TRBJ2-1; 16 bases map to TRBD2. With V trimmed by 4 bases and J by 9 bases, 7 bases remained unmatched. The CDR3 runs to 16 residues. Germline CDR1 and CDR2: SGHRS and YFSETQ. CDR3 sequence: CASSPGGTSGRVEQFF. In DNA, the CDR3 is TGCGCCAGCAGCCCTGGCGGGACTAGCGGGAGGGTTGAGCAGTTCTTC.